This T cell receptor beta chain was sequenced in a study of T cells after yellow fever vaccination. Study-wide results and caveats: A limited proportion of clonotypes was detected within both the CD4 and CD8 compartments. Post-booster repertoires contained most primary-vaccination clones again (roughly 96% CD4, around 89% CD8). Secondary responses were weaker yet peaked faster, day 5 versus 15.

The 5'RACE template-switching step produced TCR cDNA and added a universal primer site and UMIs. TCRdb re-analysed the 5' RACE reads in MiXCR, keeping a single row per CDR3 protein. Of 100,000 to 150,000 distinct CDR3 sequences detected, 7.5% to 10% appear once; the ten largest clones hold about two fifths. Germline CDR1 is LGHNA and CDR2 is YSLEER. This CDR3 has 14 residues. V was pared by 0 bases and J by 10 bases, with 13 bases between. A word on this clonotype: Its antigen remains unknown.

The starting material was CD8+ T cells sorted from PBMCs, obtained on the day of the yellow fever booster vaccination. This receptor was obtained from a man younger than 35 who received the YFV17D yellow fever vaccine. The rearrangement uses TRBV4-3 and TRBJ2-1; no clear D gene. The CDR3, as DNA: TGCGCCAGCAGCCAAGATAAAGGCGCGGCCGAGCAGTTCTTC. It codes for CASSQDKGAAEQFF.